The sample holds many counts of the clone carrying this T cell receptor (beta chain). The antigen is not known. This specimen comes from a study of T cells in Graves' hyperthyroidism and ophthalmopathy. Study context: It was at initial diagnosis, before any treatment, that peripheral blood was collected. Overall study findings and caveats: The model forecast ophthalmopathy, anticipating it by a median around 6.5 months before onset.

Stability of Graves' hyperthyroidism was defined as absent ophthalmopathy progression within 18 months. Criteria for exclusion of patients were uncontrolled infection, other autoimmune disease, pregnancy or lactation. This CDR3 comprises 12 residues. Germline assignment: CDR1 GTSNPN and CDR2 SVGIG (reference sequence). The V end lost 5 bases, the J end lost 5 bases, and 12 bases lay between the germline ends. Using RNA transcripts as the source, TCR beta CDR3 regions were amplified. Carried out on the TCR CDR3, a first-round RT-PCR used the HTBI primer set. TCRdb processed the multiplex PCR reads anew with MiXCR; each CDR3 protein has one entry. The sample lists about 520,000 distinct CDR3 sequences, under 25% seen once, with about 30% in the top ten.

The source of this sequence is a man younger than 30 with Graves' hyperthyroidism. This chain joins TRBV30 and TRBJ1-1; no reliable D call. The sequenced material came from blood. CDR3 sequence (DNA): TGTGCCTGGGGGGAAGGGCCGACTGAAGCTTTCTTT. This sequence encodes CAWGEGPTEAFF. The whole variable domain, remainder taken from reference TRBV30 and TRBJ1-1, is SQTIHQWPATLVQPVGSPLSLECTVEGTSNPNLYWYRQAAGRGLQLLFYSVGIGQISSEVPQNLSASRPQDRQFILSSKKLLLSDSGFYLCAWGEGPTEAFFGQGTRLTVV.